Listed below are T cell receptor beta chains from one sample, sequenced in a study of cytomegalovirus exposure and HLA in healthy donors. Produced via immunoSEQ multiplex PCR; TCRdb's table is partial and in-frame only. The table shows over 150,000 clones, with about 83% occurring only once. The sample consisted of PBMCs. The source of these receptors is a woman under 40 in good health and CMV-seronegative. Each CDR3 is given with its conserved first and last residue. A D gene is named only where the DNA matches it firmly. The size field is filled for only some rows; it gives once, few, many or a size class.

TRBJ1-1	.	.	TRBV15	TGTGCCACCAGCAGAGGTCCTAACACTGAAGCTTTCTTT	CATSRGPNTEAFF
TRBJ2-5	.	TRBD2	TRBV6-5	TGTGCCAGCAGTTACTCGGGGCAGGGAGGGCAAGAGACCCAGTACTTC	CASSYSGQGGQETQYF
TRBJ2-7	.	TRBD2	TRBV11-1	TGTGCCAGCAGCTTCGGACTAGTCTACGAGCAGTACTTC	CASSFGLVYEQYF
TRBJ1-6	.	.	TRBV5-8	TGTGCCAGCAGCCGGACTACACCCCTCCACTTT	CASSRTTPLHF
TRBJ1-5	.	.	TRBV6-1	TGTGCCAGCAGTGAATGGTTCGAGACACGCGATCAGCCCCAGCATTTT	CASSEWFETRDQPQHF
TRBJ1-2	.	TRBD1	TRBV4-3	TGCGCCAGCAGCCAAGAGAACAGGGGTGGCTACACCTTC	CASSQENRGGYTF
TRBJ2-3	.	TRBD2	TRBV4-1	TGCGCCAGCAGCCAACCGACTAGCGGGAGATCGACAGATACGCAGTATTTT	CASSQPTSGRSTDTQYF
TRBJ2-1	.	.	TRBV25-1	TGTGCCAGCATGGCCCCGCCCCTTGAGCAGTTCTTC	CASMAPPLEQFF
TRBJ2-1	.	.	TRBV14	TGTGCCAGCAGCCACTGGACAGCCGACTCCTACAATGAGCAGTTCTTC	CASSHWTADSYNEQFF
TRBJ2-1	.	.	TRBV7-9	TGTGCCAGCAGCTTAGGGACTATCTACAATGAGCAGTTCTTC	CASSLGTIYNEQFF
TRBJ1-4	.	TRBD1	TRBV4-2	TGTGCCAGCAGCCCGGACAGGGCCAATGAAAAACTGTTTTTT	CASSPDRANEKLFF
TRBJ1-1	once	.	TRBV6-1	TGTGCCAGCAGTGAACTCGGGAACACTGAAGCTTTCTTT	CASSELGNTEAFF
TRBJ1-5	.	.	TRBV28	TGTGCGGGGGGGATCTATCAGCCCCAGCATTTT	CAGGIYQPQHF
TRBJ1-2	.	.	TRBV5-1	TGCGCCAGCAGGGACAGCTACTATGGCTACACCTTC	CASRDSYYGYTF
TRBJ1-1	many	.	TRBV6-5	TGTGCCAGCAGCCAAGGGGGTACTGGTGAAGCTTTCTTT	CASSQGGTGEAFF
TRBJ1-1	once	TRBD1	TRBV5-4	TGTGCCAGCAGCTACGGACAGGGGGCGCTGGACACTGAAGCTTTCTTT	CASSYGQGALDTEAFF
TRBJ1-2	.	TRBD1	TRBV19	TGTGCCGTCTACCGGGACAGGGGTGGCTACACCTTC	CAVYRDRGGYTF
TRBJ2-7	.	.	TRBV2	TGTGCCAGCAGTCGTTCCTCGGGCTGGACAGCCACCTCCTACGAGCAGTACTTC	CASSRSSGWTATSYEQYF
TRBJ2-7	.	TRBD2	TRBV4-2	TGTGCCAGCAGCCAAGTTTCACTAGCGGGAGGCGAGCAGTACTTC	CASSQVSLAGGEQYF
TRBJ1-2	.	TRBD1	TRBV5-5	TGTGCCAGCAGCGTAGACAGGGTAAAAGGCTTTGGCTACACCTTC	CASSVDRVKGFGYTF
TRBJ1-1	few	.	TRBV5-4	TGTGCCAGCAGCTTGGAGACATTGAACACTGAAGCTTTCTTT	CASSLETLNTEAFF
TRBJ2-1	.	TRBD2	TRBV15	TGTGCCACCAGCAGAGATCGGCCCTTGGGAGGGAACAATGAGCAGTTCTTC	CATSRDRPLGGNNEQFF
TRBJ1-1	.	.	TRBV6-5	TGTGCCAGCAGTTACTCGACTCAGGGTGACACTGAAGCTTTCTTT	CASSYSTQGDTEAFF
TRBJ2-5	.	.	TRBV11-3	TGTGCCAGCAGCTTAAACACCGGAGTGATCCAAGAGACCCAGTACTTC	CASSLNTGVIQETQYF
TRBJ2-5	once	.	TRBV18	TGTGCCAGCTCACCATCCCAAGGACCCACACAGGGGACCCAGTACTTC	CASSPSQGPTQGTQYF
TRBJ2-5	once	.	TRBV18	TGTGCCAGCTCACCATCTAGTCAAGAGACCCAGTACTTC	CASSPSSQETQYF
TRBJ1-1	.	TRBD1	TRBV18	TGTGCCAGCTCAGTTGGACAGGGACCAGAAGCTTTCTTT	CASSVGQGPEAFF
TRBJ2-1	.	TRBD2	TRBV27	TGTGCCAGCAGTTTACGAGCGGGGATAAAGGATGAGCAGTTCTTC	CASSLRAGIKDEQFF
TRBJ2-3	.	.	TRBV7-8	TGTGCCAGCAGCTTAAGCGGTGTCGTTGCGGATACGCAGTATTTT	CASSLSGVVADTQYF
TRBJ1-5	.	.	TRBV7-6	TGTGCCAGCAGCCCGGGGGTCGGTCAATATAGCAATCAGCCCCAGCATTTT	CASSPGVGQYSNQPQHF
TRBJ1-5	few	TRBD1	TRBV5-1	TGCGCCAGCAGCTCGGGACAGGGCAATCAGCCCCAGCATTTT	CASSSGQGNQPQHF
TRBJ2-1	.	.	TRBV10-2	TGCGCCAGCAGTTCGCTAACCTACAATGAGCAGTTCTTC	CASSSLTYNEQFF
TRBJ2-3	.	TRBD2	TRBV4-3	TGCGCCAGCAGCCAAGTTGGCGGGGGTAGACCAGATACGCAGTATTTT	CASSQVGGGRPDTQYF
TRBJ1-1	.	.	TRBV15	TGTGCCACCAGCAGGAAAACAGGGTTGGGGTCCACTGAAGCTTTCTTT	CATSRKTGLGSTEAFF
TRBJ2-7	.	.	TRBV7-2	TGTGCCAGCAGCCCCCTCTTCCGTAGCTACGAGCAGTACTTC	CASSPLFRSYEQYF
TRBJ2-7	.	TRBD2	TRBV5-1	TGCGCCAGCAGTTCCCGACTAGCAGATGTGTACGAGCAGTACTTC	CASSSRLADVYEQYF
TRBJ1-4	.	TRBD1	TRBV9	TGTGCCAGCAGCTTAACCCAGGGGGCAACTAATGAAAAACTGTTTTTT	CASSLTQGATNEKLFF
TRBJ2-7	once	TRBD1	TRBV5-1	TGCGCCAGCAGCTTAAGGACAGGGATTAGCTACGAGCAGTACTTC	CASSLRTGISYEQYF
TRBJ1-1	.	TRBD1	TRBV11-2	TGTGCCAGCAGCAGAGACAGGGTTAGGAACACTGAAGCTTTCTTT	CASSRDRVRNTEAFF
TRBJ1-1	.	.	TRBV30	TGTGCCTGGGGGTGGCGGGGCTTGAACACTGAAGCTTTCTTT	CAWGWRGLNTEAFF
TRBJ2-1	.	TRBD2	TRBV4-1	TGCGCCAGCAGCCGGGAGGGTGCCAGTGACAATGAGCAGTTCTTC	CASSREGASDNEQFF
TRBJ1-4	.	.	TRBV5-1	TGCGCCAGCAGCAACAGTGCAACTAATGAAAAACTGTTTTTT	CASSNSATNEKLFF
TRBJ2-7	.	.	TRBV5-4	TGTGCCAGCAGCGTCGGACTGAATCCCTACGAGCAGTACTTC	CASSVGLNPYEQYF
TRBJ2-5	.	TRBD1	TRBV9	TGTGCCAGCAGCGTACAGACCGGGACAGGGTTAGAGACCCAGTACTTC	CASSVQTGTGLETQYF
TRBJ2-3	.	TRBD2	TRBV5-5	TGTGCCAGCAGCTTTGGGACTAGGTTGAGCACAGATACGCAGTATTTT	CASSFGTRLSTDTQYF
TRBJ1-6	.	.	TRBV7-6	TGTGCCAGCAGCTTAGACAGGGCTGGGGATTATAATTCACCCCTCCACTTT	CASSLDRAGDYNSPLHF
TRBJ1-6	.	TRBD1	TRBV19	TGTGCCAGTAGTCACAGGGGGTCACCCCTCCACTTT	CASSHRGSPLHF
TRBJ2-3	.	TRBD1	TRBV27	TGTGCCAGCAGTCCAGGACAGGGGGCGATTGGAGATACGCAGTATTTT	CASSPGQGAIGDTQYF
TRBJ1-4	.	TRBD1	TRBV9	TGTGCCAGCAGCGCAGGGGGCTTAGGAGAAAAACTGTTTTTT	CASSAGGLGEKLFF
TRBJ2-1	.	.	TRBV19	TGTGCCAGTAGTATGGAGGCGGGCCGATCCTACAATGAGCAGTTCTTC	CASSMEAGRSYNEQFF
TRBJ2-7	.	TRBD1	TRBV4-2	TGTGCCAGCAGCCAGCCTGGACAGGGCCCCGAGCAGTACTTC	CASSQPGQGPEQYF
TRBJ2-2	.	.	TRBV27	TGTGCCAGCACTAACCGGGCCCTAGGGGCCCCAAATTCGCCCGGGGAGCTGTTTTTT	CASTNRALGAPNSPGELFF
TRBJ2-5	.	TRBD2	TRBV2	TGTGCCAGCAGGGCGGGACTATACGGAGAGACCCAGTACTTC	CASRAGLYGETQYF
TRBJ2-7	.	TRBD2	TRBV27	TGTGCCAGCAGCCCAAATAGCGGGGTCCCCTACGAGCAGTACTTC	CASSPNSGVPYEQYF
TRBJ1-4	.	TRBD1	TRBV6-5	TGTGCCAGCAGTTCAGACAGGGGACGTGCAAAACTGTTTTTT	CASSSDRGRAKLFF